This T cell receptor (beta chain) is drawn from a study of cytomegalovirus exposure and HLA in healthy donors. Study summary: There were about 85 million unique TCRs (from HLA-typed donors) in an early data release.

Study-wide points: There were under 200 TCR beta chains listed as cytomegalovirus-associated. TCR beta V- and J-gene trimming, according to a later analysis, was linked to a missense DCLRE1C variant. No immune exposure information besides CMV serostatus was available.

Both 60 Vbeta primers and 13 Jbeta primers went into the PCR. Assay used: immunoSEQ multiplex PCR; TCRdb lists only in-frame clones, some missing. The sample gives 150,000 to 250,000 clones, roughly four fifths of which show up once; approximately 0.092% is in the top ten. This clone has only a few counts. Its antigen is not known. This CDR3 is built from 15 residues. V gave up 4 bases and J gave up 3 bases; unmatched junction bases: 2. Germline CDR1 is ENHRY and CDR2 is SYGVKD. The sequence derives from a boy aged 2 to 10 in good health and CMV-seronegative. The source material was PBMCs. This chain connects TRBV10-3 to TRBJ2-2; 10 positions agree with TRBD2. Written as DNA, the CDR3 is TGTGCCATCAGTGGGACTAGCGGATACACCGGGGAGCTGTTTTTT. Its protein product is CAISGTSGYTGELFF.